Listed below are T cell receptor beta chains from one sample, sequenced in a study of T cell changes during pregnancy in multiple sclerosis. Clones were read by immunoSEQ multiplex PCR, and TCRdb kept only the in-frame ones, dropping some. In the table there are 55,000 to 80,000 clones, about 93% of which are singletons. The source was CD8+ T cells from peripheral blood mononuclear cells, collected in the second trimester of pregnancy. The receptor source for this set is a female donor with multiple sclerosis, enrolled in a pregnancy study. CDR3s include the opening cysteine and the closing phenylalanine or tryptophan. The listing skips clone size in some rows; elsewhere it reads once, few, many or a size class.

>11|NA|TRBV27
CASSFGGEQYF
>11|NA|TRBV10-2
CASQDSARQFF
>18|NA|TRBV9
CASSPTVASGPNTGELFF
>18|once|TRBV10-3
CAISEFSSGSGGTGELFF
>17|once|TRBV5-1
CASSWYPRDSGNYEQYF
>12|once|TRBV5-1
CASSLSIGELFF
>14|NA|TRBV7-9
CASTRTSSNNEQFF
>17|NA|TRBV25-1
CASSEDTGTSNTGELFF
>14|NA|TRBV30
CAWSVPAGDTEAFF
>14|NA|TRBV29-1
CSVMGLAGEGEQFF
>15|NA|TRBV19
CASSPATGTTYEQYF
>15|NA|TRBV9
CASSGDSSGANVLTF
>15|NA|TRBV9
CASSPQRVMNTEAFF
>17|once|TRBV4-3
CASSQKAGGDRVYGYTF
>17|once|TRBV10-3
CAISESMGASGYNEQFF
>13|NA|TRBV6-5
CATSTANTGELFF
>14|NA|TRBV28
CASRETGIVYEQYF
>13|NA|TRBV29-1
CSVGSGNTGELFF
>15|NA|TRBV6-1
CASSEGAGDGDEQFF
>14|NA|TRBV7-9
CASSSTGNGQPQHF
>16|NA|TRBV9
CASSVSPLRNTGELFF
>15|NA|TRBV28
CASSLLPSGRNEQFF
>12|NA|TRBV9
CASSVSGRSLFF
>20|NA|TRBV28
CASSSGPILLAGATGDEQFF
>13|few|TRBV27
CASSSRAGNTIYF
>16|NA|TRBV4-1
CASSQVNGGTDEKLFF
>12|once|TRBV27
CASSAAGGIQFF
>14|NA|TRBV4-1
CASSQGQGATEAFF
>17|NA|TRBV28
CASSPDRTGQRNYGYTF
>14|NA|TRBV30
CAWSWLAGAETQYF
>16|NA|TRBV9
CASSVGSTGGTYEQYF
>16|NA|TRBV7-9
CASSFAGLAGNGEQFF
>13|NA|TRBV2
CASSWPGSTEAFF
>15|NA|TRBV14
CASSQESAGSETQYF
>13|NA|TRBV11-2
CASSLEGSYEQYF
>14|NA|TRBV4-3
CASSQVDRATEAFF
>16|NA|TRBV28
CASSLRWGASTDTQYF
>14|once|TRBV9
CASSVRAGSHEQYF
>16|once|TRBV9
CASSVGRGRHTGELFF
>16|NA|TRBV14
CASSPLTDRVGETQYF
>15|NA|TRBV27
CASAPAGGGGYGYTF
>16|NA|TRBV28
CASSHETGGDGNTIYF
>15|NA|TRBV28
CASSLLGREADTQYF
>14|once|TRBV27
CASSLAGGSNEQFF
>11|NA|TRBV7-9
CASSFGEEQFF
>13|NA|TRBV27
CASSQNSQYAQYF
>15|NA|TRBV5-8
CASSPGTGGLNEQFF
>15|NA|TRBV30
CAWSVGAGGPYEQYF
>17|NA|TRBV5-1
CASSLLSSGRLSTEQFF
>17|NA|TRBV28
CATMFFSPDRVETEAFF
>14|NA|TRBV19
CASSKAGELYEQYF
>15|NA|TRBV4-1
CASSQVGGGRGEQYF
>12|NA|TRBV4-2
CASSPGGDTQYF
>14|NA|TRBV11-2
CASSRVSGADTQYF
>11|NA|TRBV2
CASIQAGELFF